The source of this TCR beta chain is a study of regulatory T cells in long-lasting Graves disease. V lost 1 base to trimming and J lost 8 bases, with 11 bases between them. The CDR3 loop spans 14 amino acids. CDR1 and CDR2 (germline): LGHNA, YNFKEQ. As for time point: newly diagnosed GD, antithyroid drugs for less than 3 months. RNA from PBMCs was the source of the TCR library. American Thyroid Association guidelines were used to diagnose Graves' disease. The TCR beta library used iRepertoire HTBI primers with Arm-PCR amplification of CDR3. TCRdb reprocessed the multiplex PCR reads with MiXCR, giving one entry per CDR3 protein. This table holds around 500,000 distinct CDR3 sequences, 9.5% to 15% found once. In addition, the sample was reused for a study of T cells in Graves' hyperthyroidism and ophthalmopathy. Per that study: Ophthalmopathy and stable hyperthyroidism were told apart by a 13 V-J model.

Specimen: peripheral blood mononuclear cells (PBMCs), collected at new diagnosis, from a patient treated with antithyroid drugs. The V and J genes are TRBV4-2 and TRBJ1-4, with no clear D. The source of this sequence is a woman aged 30 to 39 with Graves disease. This CDR3 reads CASSQVQDPEKLFF. CDR3 coding DNA: TGTGCCAGCAGCCAAGTGCAGGATCCCGAAAAACTGTTTTTT.